The 5 T cell receptor beta chains reported below all come from one sample, sequenced in a study of blood T cell repertoires in COVID-19. Clones were sequenced by immunoSEQ multiplex PCR, and TCRdb holds only the in-frame ones, with some missing. The data show some 130,000 clones, 90% seen once. Sequenced: peripheral blood. These receptors came from a man in his fifties or sixties with active COVID-19.

The rearrangement joins TRBV4-2 to TRBJ2-1, with 12 bases identical to TRBD2. Germline trimming cut 4 bases from V and 9 bases from J; bases unmatched to any gene: 7. CDR3 length: 15 amino acids. Germline V gene sequence: CDR1 LGHNA, CDR2 YNFKEQ. CDR3 protein: CASSLLTSGSGEQFF. CDR3 in DNA: TGTGCCAGCAGCCTCTTGACTAGCGGGAGCGGTGAGCAGTTCTTC.

The J gene is TRBJ2-2, the V gene TRBV10-1, with D tentatively TRBD2 (5 bases). Looked up from germline, CDR1 is WNHNN and CDR2 is SYGVQD (reference sequence). V lost 6 bases and J lost 6, with 14 bases in between. The length of the CDR3 is 14 residues. The CDR3 protein is CASSIGGSPGELFF. CDR3 sequence (DNA): TGCGCCAGCAGCATAGGCGGGTCTCCCGGGGAGCTGTTTTTT.

The chain combines TRBV18 with TRBJ1-1, with 8 bases identical to TRBD1. Germline assignment: CDR1 KGHSH and CDR2 LQKENI. The CDR3 has 20 amino acids. Losses at the gene ends were 6 bases for V and 5 bases for J; bases not matched to a gene: 26. The CDR3 region is CASSRTLGQEEIRTVTEAFF. The CDR3, as DNA: TGTGCCAGCTCGCGAACCTTGGGACAGGAAGAAATTCGAACGGTAACTGAAGCTTTCTTT.

In its sample, this clone was seen a few times. The chain employs TRBV7-9 and TRBJ2-7; 12 positions match TRBD2. Germline loops: CDR1 SEHNR, CDR2 FQNEAQ (reference sequence). The CDR3 runs 16 residues. V shed 5 bases, J shed 1 base, and the junction held 6 bases outside the gene matches. This chain's CDR3 is CASSLSTSGSSYEQYV. The CDR3 nucleotides read TGTGCCAGCAGCCTATCGACTAGCGGGAGTTCCTACGAGCAGTACGTC.

The chain employs TRBV5-4 and TRBJ2-5; 14 bases match TRBD2. Unmatched junction bases numbered 3, after V lost 4 bases and J lost 4 bases. This CDR3 spans 15 amino acids. CDR1 SGHNT and CDR2 YYREEE come from the germline V gene (reference sequence). The CDR3: CASSPGLAGGETQYF. In DNA, the CDR3 is TGTGCCAGCAGCCCTGGACTAGCGGGGGGAGAGACCCAGTACTTC.